This T cell receptor (beta chain) was recovered during a study of cytomegalovirus exposure and HLA in healthy donors. This CDR3 is built from 14 residues. Per germline, CDR1 SGHKS and CDR2 YYEKEE (reference sequence). Trimming pared 1 base from V and 2 bases from J, leaving 10 bases between. The PCR contained 60 Vbeta and 13 Jbeta primers. Generated by immunoSEQ multiplex PCR, the TCRdb table keeps only in-frame clones and is missing some. This sample has fewer than 200,000 clones, with approximately 73% found just once. A remark on this clone: Its cognate antigen is unknown.

General study findings and limits: Earlier analysis found most TCR beta V segments productive about 90% or about 30% of the time. Later analysis suggested links between common viral pathogens and several top significant clusters. An Asian-associated ancestry cluster reportedly showed fewer N-insertions than the roughly 670-donor mean in a later analysis. Overall, approximately 150 TCR beta chains were annotated as cytomegalovirus-associated.

The clonotype comes from a young woman in good health and CMV-seropositive. J is TRBJ2-7 and V is TRBV5-5; D possibly corresponds to TRBD1 (5 bases). Input material: PBMCs. The CDR3 loop is CASSLTQGTYEQYF. The CDR3 nucleotides read TGTGCCAGCAGCTTGACCCAGGGAACCTACGAGCAGTACTTC.